What follows are 20 T cell receptor beta chains derived from one specimen sequenced in a study of T cell repertoires in cytomegalovirus infection. TCRdb itself ran the reads through MiXCR, one entry per CDR3 protein. Counted here are 270,000 or so distinct CDR3 sequences, about 18% occurring once; the ten biggest clones make up roughly 45%. The source material was CD8+ T cells from PBMCs. All receptors derive from a human donor in good health (CMV status not recorded). Some clones in this sample may be carry-over from other donors' samples.

This clonotype was seen more than once but under ten times. The V gene is TRBV6-2 or TRBV6-3, the J gene TRBJ1-5; 9 bases fit TRBD1. Germline CDR1 MNHEY, CDR2 SVGEGT. This CDR3 contains 17 residues. Trimming took 1 base from V and 5 from J; bases not matched to a gene: 9. The CDR3 region is CASSYFPGQGSDQPQHF. The CDR3 DNA reads as TGTGCCAGCAGTTACTTCCCGGGACAGGGAAGCGATCAGCCCCAGCATTTT.

This clonotype was counted ten times or more. Compared with germline, one end of the junction differs, possibly owing to a read error. This chain joins TRBV6-1 and TRBJ2-3; D possibly corresponds to TRBD2 (5 bases). This CDR3 contains 13 residues. Germline CDR1 is MNHNS and CDR2 is SASEGT. CDR3 residues: CASSQAVTDTQYF. For the CDR3, the DNA is TGTGCCAGCAGTCAAGCGGTTACAGATACGCAGTATTTT.

This clonotype was seen only a few times. This rearrangement joins TRBV28 to TRBJ2-7; 8 nucleotides align to TRBD2. Germline V gene sequence: CDR1 MDHEN, CDR2 SYDVKM. Losses at the gene ends were 6 bases for V and 3 bases for J; bases not matched to a gene: 13. The CDR3 totals 16 residues. This CDR3 reads CASRTRGTRYNYEQYF. Here the CDR3 DNA reads TGTGCCAGCAGAACACGCGGGACTAGGTACAACTACGAGCAGTACTTC.

This clonotype appeared a few times. The rearrangement uses TRBV5-5 and TRBJ2-7, with 8 positions matching TRBD1. Germline V lookup: CDR1 SGHKS, CDR2 YYEKEE (reference sequence). There are 15 residues in the CDR3. The V gene end was trimmed by 3 bases and the J gene end by 3 bases; junction bases not matched to a gene: 8. CDR3: CASSWRATGGYEQYF. CDR3 coding DNA: TGTGCCAGCAGCTGGAGGGCCACAGGGGGCTACGAGCAGTACTTC.

The chain is built from TRBV12-3 or TRBV12-4 and TRBJ2-1; 7 bases map to TRBD2. The CDR3 is 15 amino acids. V was clipped by 3 bases and J by 8 bases; unmatched bases: 10. CDR3 sequence (DNA): TGTGCCAGCAGTTTCGGGCGGGGGTCTTTCCATGAGCAGTTCTTC. Encoded protein: CASSFGRGSFHEQFF.

Points on this clonotype: A much larger clone differs by one base, so this may be a read error. As DNA, the CDR3 is TGTGCCAGCAGCTTAGAGACAGAAAGCAATCAGTCCCAGCATTTT. Residues: CASSLETESNQSQHF. The chain joins TRBV7-6 to TRBJ1-5; possible D gene TRBD1, 5 bases. CDR1 and CDR2 from the germline V gene are SGHVS and FNYEAQ. This CDR3 has 15 amino acids.

The chain has TRBV2 and TRBJ2-1; TRBD2 matches 14 bases. The ends lost 4 bases at V and 0 bases at J; junction bases unmatched: 5. This CDR3 contains 18 residues. Germline assignment: CDR1 SNHLY and CDR2 FYNNEI. For the CDR3, the DNA is TGTGCCAGCAGTGTGACTAGCGGGGGGGAAAGCTCCTACAATGAGCAGTTCTTC. Translation gives CASSVTSGGESSYNEQFF.

A note on this clonotype: A much larger clone differs by one base, so this may be a read error. The rearrangement joins TRBV6-2 or TRBV6-3 to TRBJ1-5, with D tentatively TRBD1 (5 bases). CDR3 size: 15 residues. Germline loops: CDR1 MNHEY, CDR2 SVGEGT. V lost 7 bases to trimming and J lost 8 bases, with 21 bases between them. Written as DNA, the CDR3 is TGTGCCAGCACCAACGGGACCGCGAAGATCGAGCCCCAGCATTTT. Amino acids: CASTNGTAKIEPQHF.

The chain links TRBV10-3 to TRBJ2-6; no reliable D call. CDR3 length: 13 amino acids. The germline CDR1 and CDR2 sequences are ENHRY and SYGVKD. V gave up 3 bases and J gave up 13 bases, with 13 bases separating them. The CDR3 DNA reads TGTGCCATCAGTGATAGTCAGGTCAGGGTCCTGACTTTC. Translation gives CAISDSQVRVLTF.

Only a few counts were recorded for this clonotype. The chain couples TRBV28 to TRBJ2-5; 8 bases fit TRBD1. V trimming: 5 bases; J trimming: 0 bases; junction bases outside the gene matches: 2. The CDR3 covers 14 residues. The germline V gene has CDR1 MDHEN and CDR2 SYDVKM. CDR3 in amino acids: CASSRTGYQETQYF. CDR3 nucleotides: TGTGCCAGCAGTAGGACAGGGTACCAAGAGACCCAGTACTTC.

This clonotype occurred many times. This rearrangement joins TRBV7-8 to TRBJ1-1, with a possible D match to TRBD1 (5 bases). Per the germline V gene, CDR1 is SGHVS and CDR2 is FQNEAQ. There are 15 residues in the CDR3. Trimming removed 3 bases from V and 0 bases from J, with 11 bases in between. The CDR3 nucleotides read TGTGCCAGCAGCTTGGGCCAGGGCCTGAACACTGAAGCTTTCTTT. Translating it yields CASSLGQGLNTEAFF.

This clonotype was seen more than once but under ten times. The rearrangement joins TRBV29-1 to TRBJ2-5; a weak D match, TRBD1 (6 bases). V lost 6 bases and J lost 1, with 12 bases in between. Germline assignment: CDR1 SQVTM and CDR2 ANQGSEA. This CDR3 contains 13 residues. The CDR3 nucleotides are TGCAGCGTGCTGACAGGCACCCAAGAGACCCAGTACTTC. Translating gives CSVLTGTQETQYF.

The chain employs TRBV6-6 and TRBJ2-7; no reliable D call. Trimming shortened V by 5 bases and J by 3 bases, and 8 bases separated the two germline ends. The germline V gene encodes CDR1 MNHNY and CDR2 SVGAGI (reference sequence). This CDR3 has 12 amino acids. The CDR3: CASSPTVYEQYF. The CDR3, as DNA: TGTGCCAGCAGTCCTACAGTCTACGAGCAGTACTTC.

This clonotype was detected only a few times. This sequence joins TRBV2 and TRBJ1-2; 7 nucleotides match TRBD1. The V segment lost 6 bases and the J segment 4 bases; nucleotides outside the gene matches: 17. Germline V gives CDR1 SNHLY, CDR2 FYNNEI. The CDR3 runs to 17 residues. The CDR3 bases are TGTGCCAGCAGGGCGGGTCAGGGGGGCATCGAAGGCTATGGCTACACCTTC. It encodes CASRAGQGGIEGYGYTF.

V and J are TRBV6-2 or TRBV6-3 and TRBJ1-1; D uncertain. The V and J ends lost 8 bases and 1 base respectively, with 11 bases between them. Per germline, CDR1 MNHEY and CDR2 SVGEGT. There are 13 residues in the CDR3. This CDR3 is CASRVSGNTEAFF. The CDR3 DNA reads TGTGCCAGCCGAGTTTCAGGGAACACTGAAGCTTTCTTT.

This clonotype was recorded many times. The chain uses TRBV6-5 and TRBJ2-7; TRBD2 matches at 12 bases. With V trimmed by 4 bases and J by 2 bases, 24 bases remained unmatched. Germline loops: CDR1 MNHEY, CDR2 SVGAGI. The CDR3 contains 22 residues. Here the CDR3 reads CASSSALPSPSGGAAPTYEQYF. CDR3 coding DNA: TGTGCCAGCAGTTCAGCCCTCCCCTCCCCTAGCGGGGGGGCCGCACCGACCTACGAGCAGTACTTC.

This clonotype was seen ten or more times. The chain carries TRBV7-2 and TRBJ2-5; D perhaps matches TRBD2 (5 bases). Germline assignment: CDR1 SGHTA and CDR2 FQGNSA. CDR3 length: 15 amino acids. Trimming removed 1 base from V and 1 base from J, with 10 bases in between. Here the CDR3 reads CASSLGSAGQETQYF. CDR3 nucleotides: TGTGCCAGCAGCTTAGGTTCTGCGGGCCAAGAGACCCAGTACTTC.

The chain employs TRBV12-3 or TRBV12-4 and TRBJ2-1; D is uncertain. V dropped 4 bases and J dropped 10 bases, with 8 bases sitting between them. This CDR3 has 11 residues. The CDR3 loop is CASSSGYEQFF. The DNA for the CDR3 is TGTGCCAGCAGTTCCGGGTACGAGCAGTTCTTC.

Comments on this clonotype: One junction end does not reproduce the germline sequence, and a read error may be involved. The chain recombines TRBV7-3 with TRBJ2-7, with a possible D match to TRBD1 (6 bases). Germline V lookup: CDR1 SGHTA, CDR2 FQGTGA. The CDR3 has 13 amino acids. DNA of the CDR3: TGTGCCAACAGCCCTGGGACATCATACGAGCAGTACTTC. Its protein is CANSPGTSYEQYF.

The gene calls are TRBV27 and TRBJ2-7; TRBD1 might be the D (5 bases). The length of the CDR3 is 14 residues. The germline CDR1 and CDR2 sequences are MNHEY and SMNVEV (reference sequence). V shed 2 bases and J shed 3 bases, with 11 bases lying between them. CDR3 sequence: CASSLIDSIYEQYF. The CDR3 region has the DNA TGTGCCAGCAGTTTAATCGACAGCATCTACGAGCAGTACTTC.